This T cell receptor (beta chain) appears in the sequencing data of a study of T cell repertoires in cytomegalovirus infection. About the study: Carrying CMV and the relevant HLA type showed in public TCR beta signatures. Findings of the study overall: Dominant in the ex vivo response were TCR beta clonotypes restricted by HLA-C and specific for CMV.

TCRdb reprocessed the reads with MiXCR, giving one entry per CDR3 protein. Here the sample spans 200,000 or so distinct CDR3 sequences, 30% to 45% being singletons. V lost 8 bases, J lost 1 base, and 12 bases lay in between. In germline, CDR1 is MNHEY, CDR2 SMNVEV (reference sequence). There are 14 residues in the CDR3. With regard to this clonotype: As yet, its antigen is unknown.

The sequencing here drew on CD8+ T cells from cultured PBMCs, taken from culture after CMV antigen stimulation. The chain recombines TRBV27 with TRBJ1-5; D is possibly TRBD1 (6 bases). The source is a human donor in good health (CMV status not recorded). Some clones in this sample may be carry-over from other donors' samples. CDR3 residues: CASGGQGSNQPQHF. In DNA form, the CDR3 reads TGTGCCAGCGGGGGGCAGGGCAGCAATCAGCCCCAGCATTTT.